This T cell receptor beta chain is drawn from a study of CD8 T cells in Susac syndrome. From germline, CDR1 is SGDLS and CDR2 YYNGEE. Unmatched junction bases numbered 1, after V lost 2 bases and J lost 4 bases. This CDR3 is 13 amino acids long. An input of about 0.45 to 1 ug of RNA was subjected to reverse transcription using random hexamers. TCRdb independently ran MiXCR on the immunoSEQ multiplex PCR reads; one entry per CDR3 protein. The table records about 180,000 distinct CDR3 sequences, about 94% of them present only once. This TCR was recovered from a human donor with Susac syndrome. The V gene is TRBV9, the J gene TRBJ2-3; 7 bases match TRBD2. The material sequenced was CD4+ T cells from PBMCs. The CDR3 coding sequence is TGTGCCAGCAGCGTGACTAGCTCAGATACGCAGTATTTT. Amino acids: CASSVTSSDTQYF.